These 13 T cell receptor beta chains share one sample of origin, sequenced in a study of OX40 agonist ivuxolimab in advanced cancers. The method was immunoSEQ multiplex PCR; TCRdb's version includes in-frame clones alone and lacks a portion of them. The sample lists tens of thousands of clones; about 84% were seen once. Material: CD4+ or CD8+ T cells sorted from blood, obtained in a trial of the OX40 agonist ivuxolimab. The receptors were gathered from an adult with an advanced solid tumor such as melanoma, head and neck, liver or kidney cancer.

The chain combines TRBV7-9 with TRBJ2-7; no definite D call. V lost 0 bases and J 2 bases, leaving 11 bases between the germline ends. The CDR3 covers 15 residues. Germline CDR1 and CDR2: SEHNR and FQNEAQ (reference sequence). This CDR3 reads CASSLASGRAYEQYF. The CDR3 DNA reads as TGTGCCAGCAGCTTAGCCTCCGGCAGAGCCTACGAGCAGTACTTC.

This clone was counted between two and nine times. This chain connects TRBV6-1 to TRBJ2-2; D perhaps matches TRBD1 (5 bases). V was cut by 10 bases and J by 4 bases, with 13 bases left in between. Germline V gene sequence: CDR1 MNHNS, CDR2 SASEGT. The CDR3 covers 13 residues. In DNA, the CDR3 is TGTGCCATTCTAACAGGATTCACCGGGGAGCTGTTTTTT. Translated, it gives CAILTGFTGELFF.

The V gene is TRBV11-2, the J gene TRBJ1-6; TRBD1 might be the D (5 bases). V lost 5 bases and J lost 14, with 10 bases in between. The CDR3 consists of 11 residues. Germline-derived CDR1 and CDR2 are SGHAT and FQNNGV. CDR3 loop: CASSADSTLHF. The CDR3 DNA is TGTGCCAGCAGCGCCGACAGTACCCTCCACTTT. The complete variable domain, with remaining parts taken from reference TRBV11-2 and TRBJ1-6, reads EAGVAQSPRYKIIEKRQSVAFWCNPISGHATLYWYQQILGQGPKLLIQFQNNGVVDDSQLPKDRFSAERLKGVDSTLKIQPAKLEDSAVYLCASSADSTLHFGNGTRLTVT.

The chain has TRBV10-1 and TRBJ1-2; the D gene is possibly TRBD1 (6 bases). CDR1 WNHNN and CDR2 SYGVQD come from the germline V gene (reference sequence). The CDR3 spans 13 residues. V lost 6 bases to trimming and J lost 2 bases, with 10 bases between them. The CDR3 loop reads CASSVGQNYGYTF. The CDR3 DNA is TGCGCCAGCAGCGTGGGACAAAACTATGGCTACACCTTC.

The genes are TRBV11-1 and TRBJ1-3; 10 bases fit TRBD1. V was pared by 2 bases and J by 8 bases, with 12 bases of the junction left unmatched. In germline, CDR1 is SGHAT, CDR2 FQDESV (reference sequence). CDR3 length: 17 residues. The CDR3 spells CASSLMDPGQGRDTIYF. CDR3 nucleotides: TGTGCCAGCAGCTTAATGGATCCGGGACAGGGGCGAGACACCATATATTTT. Combining the CDR3 with reference TRBV11-1 and TRBJ1-3 gives the whole variable domain EAEVAQSPRYKITEKSQAVAFWCDPISGHATLYWYRQILGQGPELLVQFQDESVVDDSQLPKDRFSAERLKGVDSTLKIQPAELGDSAMYLCASSLMDPGQGRDTIYFGEGSWLTVV.

J is TRBJ1-1 and V is TRBV4-3; 7 bases fit TRBD1. CDR1 and CDR2 (germline): LGHNA, YSLEER. This CDR3 contains 15 residues. The J segment lost 7 bases and the V segment lost 1 base, leaving 9 bases of the junction unmatched. The CDR3 DNA sequence: TGCGCCAGCAGCCAAGCTATCGACAGGGTTGGTGAAGCTTTCTTT. Translated: CASSQAIDRVGEAFF.

V and J are TRBV6-5 and TRBJ2-7; D ambiguous. From germline, CDR1 is MNHEY and CDR2 SVGAGI. CDR3 length: 14 amino acids. V gave up 6 bases and J gave up 5 bases, with 17 bases separating them. CDR3 loop: CASSPLVRQDEQYF. The CDR3 DNA is TGTGCCAGCAGCCCATTGGTCCGACAAGACGAGCAGTACTTC.

This sequence joins TRBV12-5 and TRBJ2-1, with 7 bases fitting TRBD1. Germline assignment: CDR1 LGHNT and CDR2 FRNRAP. The CDR3 loop spans 15 amino acids. V lost 4 bases to trimming and J lost 2 bases; unmatched junction nucleotides: 5. The CDR3 DNA reads TGTGCTAGTGGTTCGAACAGGGGCGCCTACAATGAGCAGTTCTTC. Its protein is CASGSNRGAYNEQFF.

The chain is built from TRBV18 and TRBJ2-7, with D possibly being TRBD1 (5 bases). In germline, CDR1 is KGHSH, CDR2 LQKENI. CDR3 length: 16 residues. V lost 6 bases and J 0 bases, leaving 18 bases between the germline ends. The CDR3 nucleotides read TGTGCCAGCTCCCCAGTGCAGGGTATTTCCTCCTACGAGCAGTACTTC. As protein: CASSPVQGISSYEQYF.

This chain uses TRBV5-4 with TRBJ1-3, with D unclear. The germline V gene encodes CDR1 SGHNT and CDR2 YYREEE (reference sequence). The CDR3 spans 14 residues. V lost 4 bases and J 4 bases, leaving 12 bases between the germline ends. CDR3 sequence reads: CASSQSLGGNTIYF. CDR3 nucleotides: TGTGCCAGCAGCCAGTCACTCGGGGGAAACACCATATATTTT.

CDR3 amino acids: CASSPISHGSAEENTIYF. For the CDR3, the DNA is TGTGCCAGCTCACCAATAAGTCACGGGTCGGCTGAAGAAAACACCATATATTTT. The gene calls are TRBV18 and TRBJ1-3; no clear D. V was cut by 2 bases and J by 6 bases, with 23 bases left in between. The CDR3 is made up of 18 amino acids. The germline V gene encodes CDR1 KGHSH and CDR2 LQKENI.

Only a few counts were recorded for this clone. V gene TRBV12-1 combines with J gene TRBJ1-5; the D call in the table, TRBD1, was not verified against the DNA. TRBV12-1 is reported as a pseudogene. The CDR3 is 15 amino acids. The CDR3 loop is CASSFPRQYNQPQHF. CDR3 DNA sequence: TGTGCCAGCAGCTTCCCTCGACAGTACAATCAGCCCCAGCATTTT.

This clone was counted once. The CDR3 coding sequence is TGCGCCAGCAGCCAAGGGGCTACAACTAATGAAAAACTGTTTTTT. Translating gives CASSQGATTNEKLFF. This rearrangement joins TRBV4-3 to TRBJ1-4; D uncertain. V lost 1 base and J lost 0, with 6 bases in between. This CDR3 contains 15 residues. Germline CDR1 and CDR2: LGHNA and YSLEER.